The present T cell receptor beta chain was sequenced within a study of control samples from healthy donors and cancer patients. Germline lookup yields CDR1 SGHVS and CDR2 FQNEAQ. The CDR3 has 17 residues. V was clipped by 4 bases and J by 0 bases, with 17 bases between them. This clone came up once. TCRdb's table, derived via immunoSEQ multiplex PCR, lists solely in-frame clones and lacks some. Among roughly 450,000 clones listed, 80% to 95% were seen once. This chain connects TRBV7-8 to TRBJ2-3, with D perhaps matching TRBD1 (6 bases). The sequencing input was PBMCs. This TCR was sampled from a man between 40 and 49 years old with head and neck cancer. The CDR3 is CASSWDEGGPSTDTQYF. The CDR3 DNA follows: TGTGCCAGCAGCTGGGATGAAGGGGGACCGAGCACAGATACGCAGTATTTT. Combining the CDR3 with reference TRBV7-8 and TRBJ2-3 gives the whole variable domain GAGVSQSPRYKVAKRGQDVALRCDPISGHVSLFWYQQALGQGPEFLTYFQNEAQLDKSGLPSDRFFAERPEGSVSTLKIQRTQQEDSAVYLCASSWDEGGPSTDTQYFGPGTRLTVL.